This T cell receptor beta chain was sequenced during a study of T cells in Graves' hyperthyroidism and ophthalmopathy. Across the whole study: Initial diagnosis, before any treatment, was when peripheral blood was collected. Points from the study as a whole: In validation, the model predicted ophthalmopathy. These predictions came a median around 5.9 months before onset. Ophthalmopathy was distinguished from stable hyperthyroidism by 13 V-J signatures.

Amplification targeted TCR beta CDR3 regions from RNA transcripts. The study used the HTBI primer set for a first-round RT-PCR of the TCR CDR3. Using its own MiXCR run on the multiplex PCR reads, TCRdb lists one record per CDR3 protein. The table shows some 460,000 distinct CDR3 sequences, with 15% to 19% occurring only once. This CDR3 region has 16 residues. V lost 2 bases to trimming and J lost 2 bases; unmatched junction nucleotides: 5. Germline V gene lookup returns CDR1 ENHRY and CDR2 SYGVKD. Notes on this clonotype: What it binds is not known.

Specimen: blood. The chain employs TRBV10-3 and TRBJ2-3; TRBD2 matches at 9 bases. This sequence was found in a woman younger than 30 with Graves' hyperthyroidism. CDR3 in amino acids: CAISEQGLAVTDTQYF. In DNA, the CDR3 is TGTGCCATCAGTGAGCAGGGACTAGCAGTCACAGATACGCAGTATTTT.